The rows below give T cell receptor beta chains drawn from one sample of a study of cytomegalovirus exposure and HLA in healthy donors. TCRdb keeps only in-frame clones here, not all; method: immunoSEQ multiplex PCR. The sample has about 140,000 clones, 80% seen once. Sample: PBMCs. These receptors all stem from a male donor in good health and CMV-seronegative. The conserved cysteine and the conserved F or W are not part of the CDR3 here.

v_call: TRBV30
cdr3_aa: AWRTQGGRVWGYT

v_call: TRBV7-2
cdr3_aa: ASSLGGDYEQY

v_call: TRBV7-2
cdr3_aa: ASSFGTLGYEQY

v_call: TRBV14
cdr3_aa: ASSQVVQDYYGYT

v_call: TRBV30
cdr3_aa: AWSVSDSGYEQY

v_call: TRBV11-2
cdr3_aa: ASRFSRSSYNEQF

v_call: TRBV28
cdr3_aa: ASSLSQVLQYGYT

v_call: TRBV6-1
cdr3_aa: ASRALAGAYNEQF

v_call: TRBV9
cdr3_aa: ASSVEADRGYT

v_call: TRBV19
cdr3_aa: ASSPHASRDRDNSPLH

v_call: TRBV9
cdr3_aa: ASSVGVASVRVSTDTQY

v_call: TRBV7-2
cdr3_aa: ASSLASTSTLYEQY

v_call: TRBV6-1
cdr3_aa: ASSSRRGSYEQY

v_call: TRBV6-1
cdr3_aa: ASGPGSVEQY

v_call: TRBV7-9
cdr3_aa: ATDDSGETQY

v_call: TRBV14
cdr3_aa: ASSQDRRDFHY

v_call: TRBV28
cdr3_aa: ASTFGGQPQH

v_call: TRBV7-2
cdr3_aa: ASSAQVLANYGYT

v_call: TRBV10-3
cdr3_aa: AISGEYGYT

v_call: TRBV6-1
cdr3_aa: ASRAPGTDLNIQY

v_call: TRBV5-6
cdr3_aa: ASSFSGGPEAF

v_call: TRBV2
cdr3_aa: ASSEVETGGYT

v_call: TRBV4-1
cdr3_aa: ASSQDSLGQGRTYEQY

v_call: TRBV5-1
cdr3_aa: ASSFETGSYNEQF

v_call: TRBV5-6
cdr3_aa: ASSSGQNRETQY

v_call: TRBV29-1
cdr3_aa: SVPSPGQETQY

v_call: TRBV7-6
cdr3_aa: ASSLGALNTEAF

v_call: TRBV11-2
cdr3_aa: ASSLTRDRAYGYT

v_call: TRBV19
cdr3_aa: ASSEGQPLENIQY

v_call: TRBV6-5
cdr3_aa: ASRSRLVDEQY

v_call: TRBV7-2
cdr3_aa: ASSLWGTEYGYT

v_call: TRBV6-5
cdr3_aa: ASSYLQGREGYT

v_call: TRBV15
cdr3_aa: ATSRDTVQETQY

v_call: TRBV9
cdr3_aa: ASSLGLAGELNEQF

v_call: TRBV4-2
cdr3_aa: ASSQEGSGRFNQPQH

v_call: TRBV30
cdr3_aa: AWSGGQYNSPLH

v_call: TRBV30
cdr3_aa: AWRKGQSNQPQH

v_call: TRBV27
cdr3_aa: ASSFGLVDTQY

v_call: TRBV2
cdr3_aa: ASREQGYTGEQF

v_call: TRBV7-8
cdr3_aa: ASSLLLAGTEETQY

v_call: TRBV9
cdr3_aa: ASSVGGGDGSYEQY